This TCR beta chain came from a study of CD8 T cells in ankylosing spondylitis (dated by TCRdb to 2015 to 2018). About the study as a whole: T cell receptor beta repertoires were profiled in healthy donors and ankylosing spondylitis patients so that disease-linked TCR variants could be found. In total, the full study cohort was made up of about 99 healthy donors and 25 to 30 ankylosing spondylitis patients. Peripheral blood was sampled, and synovial fluid was additionally collected from ankylosing spondylitis patients.

Sequencing relied on an Illumina HiSeq 2500. Quantitative 5'-RACE with molecular barcodes was used to prepare TCR beta libraries. Turning to the authors' computational methods: Disease-linked TCR variants were identified with a new computational method built on a probabilistic model of VDJ rearrangement. TCRdb itself trimmed the public reads at Q25 with fastp, ran MiXCR and retained productive beta chains. CDR3 protein duplicates are merged, each entry listing the most common genes and DNA. The V and J calls were not made by the authors but by TCRdb's processing. In all, the sample holds 200,000 to 250,000 distinct CDR3 sequences, and more than 9% of those were seen once. The ten largest clones represent around 2.6% of the sample. There are 15 amino acids in the CDR3, from cysteine to phenylalanine inclusive. Only CDR3 DNA remains: 45 bases, in frame from the first base. V loses 1 base, J loses 6 bases, and the germline ends lie 17 bases apart. The germline V gene encodes CDR1 SGHNT and CDR2 YYREEE (reference sequence).

Broad study findings and their caveats: Some motif variants had previously been reported in the synovial fluid and blood of reactive arthritis patients, which suggests shared mechanisms of disease initiation. Significant enrichment of the disease-linked clones was reported in matched synovial fluid samples from ankylosing spondylitis patients. Blood from ankylosing spondylitis patients appeared to be characterized by a TCR beta motif made up of several highly homologous amino acid variants. The disease-linked clones showed a CD8+ phenotype and occurred at relatively low frequencies in peripheral blood.

This clonotype was seen many times. Its specific antigen is unknown. No clone much larger than this one lies a single base away; base qualities are absent. This receptor was taken from a male donor with ankylosing spondylitis or in good health (not recorded which). Sequencing used blood, either unsorted or a sorted T cell fraction (not recorded which). Here the chain combines TRBV5-4 and TRBJ2-7, and the D gene may be TRBD1, 6 bases matching. CDR3 region: CASSLTSGVSREQYF. The DNA sequence follows: TGTGCCAGCAGCTTGACTTCAGGGGTATCTCGCGAGCAGTACTTC. With the rest looked up from the reference TRBV5-4 and TRBJ2-7 genes rather than sequenced, the full variable domain is ETGVTQSPTHLIKTRGQQVTLRCSSQSGHNTVSWYQQALGQGPQFIFQYYREEENGRGNFPPRFSGLQFPNYSSELNVNALELDDSALYLCASSLTSGVSREQYFGPGTRLTVT.